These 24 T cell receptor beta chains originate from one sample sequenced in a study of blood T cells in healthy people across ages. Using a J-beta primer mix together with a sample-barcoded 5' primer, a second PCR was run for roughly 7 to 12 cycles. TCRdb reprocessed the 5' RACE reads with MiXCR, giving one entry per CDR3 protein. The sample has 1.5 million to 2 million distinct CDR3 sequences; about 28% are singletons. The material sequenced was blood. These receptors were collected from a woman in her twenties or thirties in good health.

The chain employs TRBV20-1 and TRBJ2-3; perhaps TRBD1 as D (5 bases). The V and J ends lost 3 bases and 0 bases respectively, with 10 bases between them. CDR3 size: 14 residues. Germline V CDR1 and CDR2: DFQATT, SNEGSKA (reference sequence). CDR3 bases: TGCAGTGCTAGCTGGGGCAGAAGCACAGATACGCAGTATTTT. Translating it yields CSASWGRSTDTQYF.

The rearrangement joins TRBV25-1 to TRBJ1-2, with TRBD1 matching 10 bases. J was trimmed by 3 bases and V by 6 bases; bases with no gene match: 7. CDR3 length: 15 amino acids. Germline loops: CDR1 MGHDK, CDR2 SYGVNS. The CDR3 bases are TGTGCCAGCAGCACCTTCGGACAGGGGGACTATGGCTACACCTTC. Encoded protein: CASSTFGQGDYGYTF.

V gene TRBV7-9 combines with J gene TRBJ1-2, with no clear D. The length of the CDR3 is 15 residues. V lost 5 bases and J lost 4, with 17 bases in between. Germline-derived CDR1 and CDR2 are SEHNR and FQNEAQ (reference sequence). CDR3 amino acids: CASSPRGSSRYGYTF. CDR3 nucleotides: TGTGCCAGCAGCCCAAGAGGTTCTTCACGCTATGGCTACACCTTC.

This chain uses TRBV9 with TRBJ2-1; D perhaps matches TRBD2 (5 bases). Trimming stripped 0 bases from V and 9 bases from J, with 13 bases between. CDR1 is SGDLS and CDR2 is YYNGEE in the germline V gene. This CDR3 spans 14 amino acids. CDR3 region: CASSVVSGEGEQFF. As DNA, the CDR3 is TGTGCCAGCAGCGTAGTCTCAGGTGAGGGTGAGCAGTTCTTC.

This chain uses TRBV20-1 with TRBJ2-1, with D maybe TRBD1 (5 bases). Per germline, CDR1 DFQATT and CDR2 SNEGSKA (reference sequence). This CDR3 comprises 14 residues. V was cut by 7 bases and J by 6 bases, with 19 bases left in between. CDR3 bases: TGCAGTGTTCGGACACCGCTAAGGGGCAATGAGCAGTTCTTC. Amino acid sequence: CSVRTPLRGNEQFF.

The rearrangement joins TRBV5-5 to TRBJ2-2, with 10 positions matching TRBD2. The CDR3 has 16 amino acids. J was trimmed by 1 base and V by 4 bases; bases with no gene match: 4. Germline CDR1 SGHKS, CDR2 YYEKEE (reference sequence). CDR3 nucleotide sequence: TGTGCCAGCAGCCATGCTAGCGGGAGGAACACCGGGGAGCTGTTTTTT. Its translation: CASSHASGRNTGELFF.

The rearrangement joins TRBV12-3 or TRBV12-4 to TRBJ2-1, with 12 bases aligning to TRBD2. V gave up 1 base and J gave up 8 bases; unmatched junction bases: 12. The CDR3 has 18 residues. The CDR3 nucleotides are TGTGCCAGCAGTTTAGGGGGACTAGCGGGCCGAGAGTGGGATGAGCAGTTCTTC. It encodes CASSLGGLAGREWDEQFF.

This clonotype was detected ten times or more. The CDR3: CASSYSGGSRETQYF. The CDR3 region has the DNA TGTGCCAGCAGTTATTCTGGTGGGAGTAGGGAGACCCAGTACTTC. The V and J genes are TRBV12-3 or TRBV12-4 and TRBJ2-5; a possible D gene is TRBD2 (5 bases). The ends were cut back, 4 bases at V and 5 bases at J, with 17 bases in the middle. The CDR3 is 15 residues long.

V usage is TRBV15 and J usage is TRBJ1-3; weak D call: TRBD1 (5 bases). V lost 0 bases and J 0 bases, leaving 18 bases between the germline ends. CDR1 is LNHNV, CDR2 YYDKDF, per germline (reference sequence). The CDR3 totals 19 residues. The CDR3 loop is CATSRDRGERPSSGNTIYF. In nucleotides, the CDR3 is TGTGCCACCAGCAGAGATAGGGGCGAAAGGCCGAGCTCTGGAAACACCATATATTTT.

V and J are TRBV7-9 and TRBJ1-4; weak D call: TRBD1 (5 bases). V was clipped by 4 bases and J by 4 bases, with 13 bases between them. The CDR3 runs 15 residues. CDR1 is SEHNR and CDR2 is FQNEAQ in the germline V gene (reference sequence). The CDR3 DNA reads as TGTGCCAGCAGCTCCTCGGGACGGCTTAATGAAAAACTGTTTTTT. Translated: CASSSSGRLNEKLFF. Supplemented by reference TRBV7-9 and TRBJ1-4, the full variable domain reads DTGVSQNPRHKITKRGQNVTFRCDPISEHNRLYWYRQTLGQGPEFLTYFQNEAQLEKSRLLSDRFSAERPKGSFSTLEIQRTEQGDSAMYLCASSSSGRLNEKLFFGSGTQLSVL.

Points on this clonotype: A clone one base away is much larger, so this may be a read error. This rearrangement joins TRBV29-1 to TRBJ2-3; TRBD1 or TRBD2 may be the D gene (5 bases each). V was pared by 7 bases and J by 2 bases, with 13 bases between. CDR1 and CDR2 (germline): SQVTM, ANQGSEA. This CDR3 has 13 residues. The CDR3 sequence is CSATNGTTDTQYF. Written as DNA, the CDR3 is TGCAGCGCCACGAACGGGACCACAGATACGCAGTATTTT.

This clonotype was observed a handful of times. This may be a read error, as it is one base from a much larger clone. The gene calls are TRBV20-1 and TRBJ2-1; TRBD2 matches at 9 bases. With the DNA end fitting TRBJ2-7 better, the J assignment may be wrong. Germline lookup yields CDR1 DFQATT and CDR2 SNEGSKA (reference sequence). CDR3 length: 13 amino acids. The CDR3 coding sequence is TGCAGTGCTAGGACTAGCGGCTACAATGAGCAGTACTTC. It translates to CSARTSGYNEQYF.

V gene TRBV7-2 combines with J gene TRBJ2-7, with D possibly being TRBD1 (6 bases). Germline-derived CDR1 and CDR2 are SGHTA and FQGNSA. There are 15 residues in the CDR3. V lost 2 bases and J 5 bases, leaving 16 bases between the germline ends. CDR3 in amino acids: CASSLTSARGNEQYF. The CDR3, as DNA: TGTGCCAGCAGCTTAACGAGCGCCAGGGGCAACGAGCAGTACTTC.

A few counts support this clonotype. The CDR3: CATNDRGTGELFF. CDR3 in DNA: TGTGCCACCAATGACAGGGGTACCGGGGAGCTGTTTTTT. The chain carries TRBV24-1 and TRBJ2-2; 8 bases fit TRBD1. The germline CDR1 and CDR2 sequences are KGHDR and SFDVKD. Trimming removed 8 bases from V and 5 bases from J; junction bases left unmatched: 3. CDR3 length: 13 residues.

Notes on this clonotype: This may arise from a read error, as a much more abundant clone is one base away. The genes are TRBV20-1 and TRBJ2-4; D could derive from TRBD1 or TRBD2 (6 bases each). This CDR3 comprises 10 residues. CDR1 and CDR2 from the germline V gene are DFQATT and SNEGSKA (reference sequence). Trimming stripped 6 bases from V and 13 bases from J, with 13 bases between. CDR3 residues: CSANREEQYF. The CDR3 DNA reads TGCAGTGCAAACAGGGAGGAGCAGTACTTC.

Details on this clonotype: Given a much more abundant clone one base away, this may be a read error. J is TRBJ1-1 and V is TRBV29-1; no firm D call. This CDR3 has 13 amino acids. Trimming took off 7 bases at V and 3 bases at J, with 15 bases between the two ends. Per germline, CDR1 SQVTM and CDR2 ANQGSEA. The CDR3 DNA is TGCAGCGCCTCTGGACGGGCGTACACTGAAGCTTTCTTT. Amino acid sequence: CSASGRAYTEAFF.

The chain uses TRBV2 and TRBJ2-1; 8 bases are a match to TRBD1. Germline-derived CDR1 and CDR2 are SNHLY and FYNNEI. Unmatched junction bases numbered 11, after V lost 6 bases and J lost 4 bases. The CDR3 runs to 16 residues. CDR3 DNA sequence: TGTGCCAGCAGCCAATGGACAGGGAGAAGGTACAATGAGCAGTTCTTC. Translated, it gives CASSQWTGRRYNEQFF.

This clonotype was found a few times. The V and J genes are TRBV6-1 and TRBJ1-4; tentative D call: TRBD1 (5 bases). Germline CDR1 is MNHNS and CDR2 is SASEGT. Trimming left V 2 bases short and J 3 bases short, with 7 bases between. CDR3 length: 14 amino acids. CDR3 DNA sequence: TGTGCCAGCAGTGAACGGGGGGCTAATGAAAAACTGTTTTTT. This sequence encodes CASSERGANEKLFF.

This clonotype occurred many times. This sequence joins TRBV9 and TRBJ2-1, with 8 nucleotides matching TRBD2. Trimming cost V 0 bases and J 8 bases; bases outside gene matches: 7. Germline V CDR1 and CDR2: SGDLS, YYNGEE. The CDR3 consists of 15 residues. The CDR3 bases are TGTGCCAGCAGCGTAGCTGGACTAGCCCCCCATGAGCAGTTCTTC. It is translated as CASSVAGLAPHEQFF.

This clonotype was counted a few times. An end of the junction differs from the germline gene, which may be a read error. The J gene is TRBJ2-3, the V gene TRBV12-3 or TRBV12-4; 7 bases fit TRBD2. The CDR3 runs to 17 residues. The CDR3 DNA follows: TGTGCCAGCAGTTCCTCGGGAGGCGGAGATTACACAGATGCGCAGTATTTT. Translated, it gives CASSSSGGGDYTDAQYF.

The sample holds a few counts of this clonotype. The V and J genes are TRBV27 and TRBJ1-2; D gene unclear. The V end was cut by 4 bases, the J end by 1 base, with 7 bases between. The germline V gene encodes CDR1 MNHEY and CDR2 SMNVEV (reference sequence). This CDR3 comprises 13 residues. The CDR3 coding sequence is TGTGCCAGCAGTTCGTCCCGTAACTATGGCTACACCTTC. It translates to CASSSSRNYGYTF.

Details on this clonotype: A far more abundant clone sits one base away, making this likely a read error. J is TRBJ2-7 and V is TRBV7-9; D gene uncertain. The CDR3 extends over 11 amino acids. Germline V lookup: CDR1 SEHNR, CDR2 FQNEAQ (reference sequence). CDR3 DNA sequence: TGTGCCAACAGCCTAAACTACGAGCAGTACTTC. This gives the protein CANSLNYEQYF. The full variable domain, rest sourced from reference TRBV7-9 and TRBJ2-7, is DTGVSQNPRHKITKRGQNVTFRCDPISEHNRLYWYRQTLGQGPEFLTYFQNEAQLEKSRLLSDRFSAERPKGSFSTLEIQRTEQGDSAMYLCANSLNYEQYFGPGTRLTVT.

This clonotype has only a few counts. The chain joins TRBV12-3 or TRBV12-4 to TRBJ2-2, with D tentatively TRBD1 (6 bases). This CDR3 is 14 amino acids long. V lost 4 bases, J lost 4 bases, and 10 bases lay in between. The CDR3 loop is CASSSNRVTGELFF. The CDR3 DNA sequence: TGTGCCAGCAGTTCCAACAGGGTCACCGGGGAGCTGTTTTTT.

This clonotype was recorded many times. CDR3 region: CSAHSGDFSEQYF. The CDR3 DNA follows: TGCAGTGCGCATAGCGGGGATTTCAGCGAGCAGTACTTC. This chain joins TRBV20-1 and TRBJ2-7; TRBD2 matches 8 bases. The CDR3 is 13 residues long. The V and J ends lost 6 bases and 6 bases, in that order; junction bases with no gene match: 10. Germline-derived CDR1 and CDR2 are DFQATT and SNEGSKA (reference sequence).